This T cell receptor (beta chain) came from a study of PD-1 blockade in classical Hodgkin lymphoma. Study observations and caveats: Repertoire differences lack defined causes, possibly disease activity or prior therapy.

The CDR3 consists of 19 residues. The germline gives CDR1 SGHRS, CDR2 YFSETQ. The germline V and J ends were trimmed by 0 bases and 0 bases, with 16 bases remaining between them. The table came from immunoSEQ multiplex PCR; TCRdb's copy has only in-frame clones and leaves some out. The data contain tens of thousands of clones, approximately 94% of them singletons. Each patient experienced a relapse that followed autologous stem cell transplantation, and brentuximab vedotin exposure varied. When best responses were assessed, they were complete response, partial response or progressive disease. With respect to this clone: Its matching antigen is unknown.

The receptor was derived from a human donor with classical Hodgkin lymphoma. The V and J genes are TRBV5-1 and TRBJ1-6; TRBD1 might be the D (5 bases). The sample was peripheral blood mononuclear cells (PBMCs), taken at baseline. The CDR3 bases are TGCGCCAGCAGCTTGGATGTCCCGGGACGGGACTCCTATAATTCACCCCTCCACTTT. Its translation: CASSLDVPGRDSYNSPLHF.